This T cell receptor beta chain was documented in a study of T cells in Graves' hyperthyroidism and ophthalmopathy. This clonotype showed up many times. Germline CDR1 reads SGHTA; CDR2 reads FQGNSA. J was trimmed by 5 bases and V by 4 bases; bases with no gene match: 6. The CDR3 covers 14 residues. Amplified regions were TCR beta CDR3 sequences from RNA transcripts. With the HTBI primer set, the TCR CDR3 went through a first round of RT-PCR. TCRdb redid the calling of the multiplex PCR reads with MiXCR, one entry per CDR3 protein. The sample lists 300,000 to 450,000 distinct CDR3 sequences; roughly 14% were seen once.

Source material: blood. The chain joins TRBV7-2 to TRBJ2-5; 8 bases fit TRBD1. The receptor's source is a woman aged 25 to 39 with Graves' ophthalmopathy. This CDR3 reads CASSSNAGGETQYF. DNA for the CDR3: TGTGCCAGCAGCTCAAATGCAGGGGGCGAGACCCAGTACTTC.